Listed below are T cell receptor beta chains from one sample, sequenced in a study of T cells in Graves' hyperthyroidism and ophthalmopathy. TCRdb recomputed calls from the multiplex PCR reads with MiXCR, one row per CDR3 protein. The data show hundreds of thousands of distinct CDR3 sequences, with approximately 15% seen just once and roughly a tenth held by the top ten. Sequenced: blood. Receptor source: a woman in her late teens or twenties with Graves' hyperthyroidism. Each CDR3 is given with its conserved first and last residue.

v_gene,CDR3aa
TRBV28,CASSFPKRTGPYRSQYF
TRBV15,CATSRVPRGDGYTF
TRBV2,CASRSSGRSSYNEQFF
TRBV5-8,CASSLEWDGAGNTIYF
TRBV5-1,CASSSTGARVKGYTF
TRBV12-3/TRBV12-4,CASSPGQATQETQYF
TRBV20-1,CSARPPGRDSKGYTF
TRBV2,CASVRDSLNEAFF
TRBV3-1,CASSRQPFSGNTIYF
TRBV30,CAWSTDFHGDNEQFF
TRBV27,CASSLFRNAISYNEQFF
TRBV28,CASSLLGTASSYEQYF
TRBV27,CASSVRQGHYGYTF
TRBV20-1,CSARDPSGSNEQFF
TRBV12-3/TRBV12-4,CASRDRTASYEQYF
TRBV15,CATSRDWTLYNEQFF
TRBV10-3,CAISEKGRGMNTEAFF
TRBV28,CASSPPWAGGNYEQYF
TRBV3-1,CASSQGSGVVETQYF
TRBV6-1,CASSYSGTSGSHEQFF
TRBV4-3,CASSPWTGGASPQHF
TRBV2,CASSADLGNEQFF
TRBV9,CASSVGLGRDGYTF
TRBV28,CASSMTGVAKNIQYF
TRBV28,CASSFMGARHEQYF
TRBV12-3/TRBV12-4,CASSPIRSGNTIYF
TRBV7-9,CASSLTSGSSWQFF
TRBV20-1,CSAKVGRETQYF
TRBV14,CASSQDQGGYYGYTF
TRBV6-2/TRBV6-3,CASSLRGLTNTGEPFF
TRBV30,CAWSVRDPWNEQFF
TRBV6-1,CAINQQDSGNTIYF
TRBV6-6,CASSYRDPPYNEQFF
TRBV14,CASSQASSKGGGEAFF
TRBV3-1,CASSQDIGPLHF
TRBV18,CASSNRGGQETQYF
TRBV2,CASGQSANTGELFF
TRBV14,CASSQEILAPYNEQFF
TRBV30,CAWKRGTEAFF
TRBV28,CASSSYGLINEQFF
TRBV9,CASSVGGAARGEKLFF
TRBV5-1,CASSLVSQGNTGELFF
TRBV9,CASSTLPGAPLDSPLHF
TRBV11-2,CASSRDRLGGLNTGELFF
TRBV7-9,CASRRGGGYTF
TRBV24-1,CATLPGLKETQYF
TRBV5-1,CASSRDPGTGELFF
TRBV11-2,CASSSRGRVENEKLFF
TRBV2,CASLRELNTEAFF
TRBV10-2,CASSEQVVLRYQETQYF
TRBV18,CASSPDKALGTDTQYF
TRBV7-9,CASSQTSGTRRDEQFF
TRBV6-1,CASTLSAGGSDEQFF
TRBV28,CASSISGFHKGTDTQYF
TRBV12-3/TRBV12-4,CASSLAGEGLGNTIYF